These T cell receptor beta chains were read from a single sample in a study of beta chain features in type 1 diabetes. Libraries were prepared by immunoSEQ multiplex PCR; TCRdb keeps only in-frame clonotypes and omits some of them. The repertoire holds some 410,000 clones, with about 14% as singletons. Sequenced material: naive CD4+ T cells from blood. The source of these receptors is a young man in good health. Each CDR3 is given with its conserved first and last residue. D genes are given only for firm matches. Some rows mark clone size as missing; the rest say once, few, many or name a class of expanded clone.

V gene	J gene	clone size	D gene	CDR3 protein	CDR3 DNA
TRBV29-1	TRBJ1-2	few	NA	CSVETHRNYGYTF	TGCAGCGTCGAGACACATCGAAACTATGGCTACACCTTC
TRBV27	TRBJ2-3	NA	NA	CASSLTAKSDTQYF	TGTGCCAGCAGTTTAACTGCTAAATCAGATACGCAGTATTTT
TRBV25-1	TRBJ2-6	few	NA	CASSEYEGSGANVLTF	TGTGCCAGCAGTGAATATGAGGGGTCCGGGGCCAACGTCCTGACTTTC
TRBV30	TRBJ1-1	few	TRBD1	CSWSRDRRPDEAFF	TGTTCCTGGAGTCGGGACAGGCGCCCGGATGAAGCTTTCTTT
TRBV10-2	TRBJ2-4	few	NA	CASSEIGSASKNIQYF	TGCGCCAGCAGTGAAATAGGTAGCGCTTCTAAAAACATTCAGTACTTC
TRBV9	TRBJ2-1	NA	TRBD2	CASSVDDSGTLIHEQFF	TGTGCCAGCAGCGTAGATGATAGCGGGACCCTTATCCATGAGCAGTTCTTC
TRBV29-1	TRBJ2-1	few	NA	CSVDEQGGRNEQFF	TGCAGCGTTGATGAGCAGGGGGGGCGGAATGAGCAGTTCTTC
TRBV4-3	TRBJ2-1	NA	NA	CASSQGGTGRQFF	TGCGCCAGCAGTCAGGGGGGAACAGGTAGGCAGTTCTTC
TRBV14	TRBJ2-1	few	NA	CASSQAREGPGLVNNEQFF	TGTGCCAGCAGCCAAGCCCGCGAGGGACCGGGACTCGTTAACAATGAGCAGTTCTTC
TRBV7-2	TRBJ2-1	few	TRBD1	CASSATGTGSYNEQFF	TGTGCCAGCAGCGCAACCGGGACAGGCTCCTACAATGAGCAGTTCTTC
TRBV5-6	TRBJ2-5	NA	NA	CASHRAKFQETQYF	TGTGCCAGTCACCGGGCCAAATTTCAAGAGACCCAGTACTTC
TRBV29-1	TRBJ1-1	many	TRBD1	CSVPDREGTEAFF	TGCAGCGTCCCCGACAGGGAGGGCACTGAAGCTTTCTTT
TRBV7-2	TRBJ1-5	few	NA	CASSKQAGGNQPQHF	TGTGCCAGCAGCAAACAGGCCGGGGGCAATCAGCCCCAGCATTTT
TRBV6-5	TRBJ2-2	NA	NA	CASRIGEAGELFF	TGTGCCAGCAGGATAGGAGAAGCCGGGGAGCTGTTTTTT
TRBV27	TRBJ1-1	few	NA	CASSHRTVVYTEAFF	TGTGCCAGCAGCCATCGCACAGTTGTATACACTGAAGCTTTCTTT
TRBV7-9	TRBJ2-3	few	NA	CASSFTGTDTQYF	TGTGCCAGCAGCTTCACAGGCACAGATACGCAGTATTTT
TRBV2	TRBJ2-1	few	NA	CASSEGASPWEQFF	TGTGCCAGCAGTGAAGGTGCTAGCCCTTGGGAGCAGTTCTTC
TRBV30	TRBJ1-3	NA	NA	CAWSVRLHSGNTIYF	TGTGCCTGGAGTGTACGTCTCCACTCTGGAAACACCATATATTTT
TRBV30	TRBJ1-1	few	TRBD1	CAWSTPRAGQDTEAFF	TGTGCCTGGAGTACCCCAAGGGCAGGACAGGACACTGAAGCTTTCTTT
TRBV9	TRBJ1-2	NA	NA	CASSPDGGSYGYTF	TGTGCCAGCAGTCCGGACGGGGGGTCGTATGGCTACACCTTC
TRBV30	TRBJ1-1	NA	TRBD1	CAWKFGQGNTEAFF	TGTGCCTGGAAGTTCGGACAGGGGAACACTGAAGCTTTCTTT
TRBV4-3	TRBJ2-3	once	TRBD2	CASSQATSGGITDTQYF	TGCGCCAGCAGCCAAGCGACTAGCGGGGGGATCACAGATACGCAGTATTTT